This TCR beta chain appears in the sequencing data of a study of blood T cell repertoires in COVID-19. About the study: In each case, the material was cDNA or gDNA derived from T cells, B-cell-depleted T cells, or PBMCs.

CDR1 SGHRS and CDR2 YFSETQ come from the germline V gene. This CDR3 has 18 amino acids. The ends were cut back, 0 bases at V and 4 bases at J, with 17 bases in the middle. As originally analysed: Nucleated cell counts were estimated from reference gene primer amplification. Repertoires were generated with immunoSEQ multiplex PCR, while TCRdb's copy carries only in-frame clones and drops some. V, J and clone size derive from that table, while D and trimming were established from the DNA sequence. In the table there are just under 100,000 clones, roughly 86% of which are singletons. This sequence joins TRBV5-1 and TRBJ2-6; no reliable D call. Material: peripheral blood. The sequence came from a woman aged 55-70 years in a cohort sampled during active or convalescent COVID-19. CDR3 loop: CASSLGPRQARGANVLTF. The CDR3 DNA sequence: TGCGCCAGCAGCTTGGGCCCACGGCAGGCGCGAGGGGCCAACGTCCTGACTTTC. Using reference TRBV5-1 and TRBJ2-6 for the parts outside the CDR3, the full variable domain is KAGVTQTPRYLIKTRGQQVTLSCSPISGHRSVSWYQQTPGQGLQFLFEYFSETQRNKGNFPGRFSGRQFSNSRSEMNVSTLELGDSALYLCASSLGPRQARGANVLTFGAGSRLTVL.